The 30 T cell receptor beta chains presented below share a single source sample, sequenced in a study of control samples from healthy donors and cancer patients. Measured with immunoSEQ multiplex PCR; TCRdb has only the in-frame clones, and not every one. The sample has about 110,000 clones; roughly nine tenths are singletons. Sequencing used blood. The receptors stem from a human donor in good health. The donor label of this sample is uncertain.

This chain joins TRBV6-6 and TRBJ2-3; D is perhaps TRBD1 or TRBD2 (5 bases each). The germline V gene encodes CDR1 MNHNY and CDR2 SVGAGI (reference sequence). The V gene lost 7 bases and the J gene lost 4 bases, with 18 bases spanning the gap. This CDR3 is 15 amino acids long. The CDR3 spells CASTDMRGEPDTQYF. CDR3 DNA sequence: TGTGCCAGCACCGACATGAGGGGTGAGCCAGATACGCAGTATTTT.

V is TRBV12-3 or TRBV12-4 and J is TRBJ1-2; D call uncertain. The CDR3 has 12 amino acids. The V and J ends lost 7 bases and 3 bases respectively, with 9 bases between them. The CDR3 nucleotides are TGTGCCAGCAATTCCGGGTACTATGGCTACACCTTC. Protein sequence: CASNSGYYGYTF.

The J gene is TRBJ1-4, the V gene TRBV19, with D possibly matching TRBD1 (5 bases). Trimming pared 4 bases from V and 5 bases from J, leaving 11 bases between. Germline-derived CDR1 and CDR2 are LNHDA and SQIVND (reference sequence). The CDR3 loop spans 14 amino acids. The DNA for the CDR3 is TGTGCCAGTAGTACCCAGGGTTCAAATGAAAAACTGTTTTTT. Protein sequence: CASSTQGSNEKLFF.

V gene TRBV5-8 combines with J gene TRBJ2-5; TRBD1 matches 12 bases. Germline CDR1 is SGHTS and CDR2 is YDEGEE. The ends lost 4 bases at V and 3 bases at J; junction bases unmatched: 4. The CDR3 has 15 amino acids. As DNA, the CDR3 is TGTGCCAGCAGCCCAGGGACAGGGGGCGAAGAGACCCAGTACTTC. This translates into CASSPGTGGEETQYF.

The rearrangement uses TRBV5-5 and TRBJ1-4; D may be TRBD1 (6 bases). Germline CDR1 is SGHKS and CDR2 is YYEKEE (reference sequence). Between the trimmed V and J ends, which lost 4 bases and 4 bases, there was a span of 17 bases. The CDR3 sequence is 16 residues long. The CDR3 loop is CASSLTGTSNNEKLFF. DNA for the CDR3: TGTGCCAGCAGCCTGACCGGGACATCCAATAATGAAAAACTGTTTTTT.

The chain uses TRBV4-1 and TRBJ1-4, with D unresolved. Germline V gene lookup returns CDR1 MGHRA and CDR2 YSYEKL. Trimming cost V 2 bases and J 8 bases, with 15 bases left between them. This CDR3 region has 15 residues. DNA for the CDR3: TGCGCCAGCAGCCAACCCGGGCCAGGTGTCGAAAAACTGTTTTTT. It codes for CASSQPGPGVEKLFF.

The chain joins TRBV5-5 to TRBJ2-4; either TRBD1 or TRBD2 may supply D (5 bases each). CDR1 SGHKS and CDR2 YYEKEE come from the germline V gene (reference sequence). V lost 5 bases to trimming and J lost 8 bases, with 17 bases between them. The CDR3 extends over 14 amino acids. The CDR3 protein is CASSFMVGTDIQYF. The CDR3 DNA reads TGTGCCAGCAGTTTCATGGTCGGGACCGACATTCAGTACTTC. Together with reference TRBV5-5 and TRBJ2-4, the CDR3 gives the full variable domain: DAGVTQSPTHLIKTRGQQVTLRCSPISGHKSVSWYQQVLGQGPQFIFQYYEKEERGRGNFPDRFSARQFPNYSSELNVNALLLGDSALYLCASSFMVGTDIQYFGAGTRLSVL.

The chain uses TRBV6-1 and TRBJ1-1, with D unresolved. The CDR3 consists of 15 residues. V lost 0 bases, J lost 4 bases, and 12 bases lay in between. From germline, CDR1 is MNHNS and CDR2 SASEGT. The CDR3 loop reads CASSEARTVFTEAFF. In DNA form, the CDR3 reads TGTGCCAGCAGTGAAGCCCGGACGGTCTTCACTGAAGCTTTCTTT.

The chain joins TRBV5-1 to TRBJ1-1, with 10 positions matching TRBD1. The trim removed 4 bases at V and 3 bases at J, leaving 6 bases unmatched. The CDR3 spans 15 residues. Germline CDR1 is SGHRS and CDR2 is YFSETQ. CDR3 bases: TGCGCCAGCAGCGCCCGGACAGGGGGAGACACTGAAGCTTTCTTT. Encoded protein: CASSARTGGDTEAFF.

The V gene is TRBV7-2, the J gene TRBJ2-4; D possibly uses TRBD1 or TRBD2 (6 bases each). The germline CDR1 and CDR2 sequences are SGHTA and FQGNSA. V was clipped by 2 bases and J by 0 bases, with 11 bases between them. The length of the CDR3 is 16 residues. The CDR3 nucleotides read TGTGCCAGCAGCTTAACAGGGACTCTAGCCAAAAACATTCAGTACTTC. It specifies CASSLTGTLAKNIQYF. Full variable domain (rest looked up from reference TRBV7-2 and TRBJ2-4): GAGVSQSPSNKVTEKGKDVELRCDPISGHTALYWYRQSLGQGLEFLIYFQGNSAPDKSGLPSDRFSAERTGGSVSTLTIQRTQQEDSAVYLCASSLTGTLAKNIQYFGAGTRLSVL.

The chain employs TRBV7-2 and TRBJ1-1; possible D gene TRBD1, 6 bases. Trimming pared 5 bases from V and 4 bases from J, leaving 14 bases between. The CDR3 is made up of 14 amino acids. CDR1 and CDR2 from the germline V gene are SGHTA and FQGNSA. The CDR3 loop reads CASSHRTGTTEAFF. CDR3 coding DNA: TGTGCCAGCAGCCACCGAACAGGGACCACTGAAGCTTTCTTT.

The genes are TRBV6-5 and TRBJ2-4, with D perhaps matching TRBD2 (6 bases). The CDR3 covers 14 residues. V gave up 8 bases and J gave up 3 bases, with 14 bases separating them. Germline values: CDR1 MNHEY, CDR2 SVGAGI. This CDR3 is CASRLGGDKNIQYF. Written as DNA, the CDR3 is TGTGCCAGCCGGTTAGGAGGGGACAAAAACATTCAGTACTTC.

This clone was found once. The gene calls are TRBV21-1 and TRBJ1-4; the table gives TRBD1 as D, unverified against the DNA. TRBV21-1 is annotated as a pseudogene. The CDR3 length is 19 residues. The CDR3 DNA sequence: TGTGCCAGCAGCCCTCCTCGGGACAGGTGGGGCCAAACTAATGAAAAACTGTTTTTT. Residues: CASSPPRDRWGQTNEKLFF.

This clone was seen just once. This chain links TRBV11-3 with TRBJ1-1; perhaps TRBD1 as D (5 bases). The V and J ends lost 11 bases and 7 bases respectively, with 17 bases between them. The CDR3 consists of 12 residues. Germline V CDR1 and CDR2: SGHNT, YENEEA. The CDR3 reads CASQQDGGEAFF. As DNA, the CDR3 is TGTGCCTCACAGCAAGATGGGGGTGAAGCTTTCTTT.

Written as DNA, the CDR3 is TGCAGTGCCGTACTAGAATACGAGCAGTACTTC. Its translation is CSAVLEYEQYF. V is TRBV20-1 and J is TRBJ2-7; possible D gene TRBD2, 5 bases. CDR3 length: 11 residues. Germline V gives CDR1 DFQATT, CDR2 SNEGSKA (reference sequence). V lost 6 bases, J lost 4 bases, and 10 bases lay in between.

On this clone: This CDR3 is also generated by other DNA sequences in the sample. The CDR3 nucleotides read TGTGCCAGCAGGGTTAGCGGGGGGGTTTTTAGGGAGCAGTTCTTC. This translates into CASRVSGGVFREQFF. V gene TRBV27 combines with J gene TRBJ2-1; the match to TRBD2 covers 11 bases. The CDR3 extends over 15 amino acids. The junction had 11 bases not matched to a gene; V was cut back by 6 bases and J by 10 bases. Looked up from germline, CDR1 is MNHEY and CDR2 is SMNVEV (reference sequence).

V and J are TRBV2 and TRBJ2-1, with 12 bases aligning to TRBD2. Germline CDR1 reads SNHLY; CDR2 reads FYNNEI. The CDR3 consists of 15 residues. Losses at the gene ends were 8 bases for V and 10 bases for J; bases not matched to a gene: 12. The CDR3 reads CASLGGTSGSLEQFF. The CDR3 DNA is TGTGCCAGCCTCGGTGGGACTAGCGGGTCGCTCGAGCAGTTCTTC.

This chain links TRBV6-5 with TRBJ2-7; 8 positions match TRBD1. V dropped 6 bases and J dropped 6; count of bases not matched to a gene: 7. Germline CDR1 and CDR2: MNHEY and SVGAGI. CDR3 size: 13 residues. CDR3 coding DNA: TGTGCCAGCAGGGTGGGACAGGCTACCGAGCAGTACTTC. Amino acids: CASRVGQATEQYF.

This clone appeared once. This chain links TRBV5-5 with TRBJ1-1; D may be TRBD1 (5 bases). Germline V gene lookup returns CDR1 SGHKS and CDR2 YYEKEE (reference sequence). This CDR3 is built from 13 residues. Deletions cut 6 bases from V and 2 bases from J, with 11 bases between. As DNA, the CDR3 is TGTGCCAGCAATCTAGGGGTAAACACTGAAGCTTTCTTT. This gives the protein CASNLGVNTEAFF. Full variable domain (missing parts from reference TRBV5-5 and TRBJ1-1): DAGVTQSPTHLIKTRGQQVTLRCSPISGHKSVSWYQQVLGQGPQFIFQYYEKEERGRGNFPDRFSARQFPNYSSELNVNALLLGDSALYLCASNLGVNTEAFFGQGTRLTVV.

The chain uses TRBV6-1 and TRBJ1-6, with unresolved D. Trimming left V 1 base short and J 10 bases short, with 8 bases between. Per germline, CDR1 MNHNS and CDR2 SASEGT. CDR3 size: 13 residues. The CDR3 sequence: CASSEGRESPLHF. The CDR3 nucleotides read TGTGCCAGCAGTGAAGGAAGGGAATCACCCCTCCACTTT.

Only one count was recorded for this clone. The V and J genes are TRBV18 and TRBJ1-2, with D uncertain. CDR1 and CDR2 (germline): KGHSH, LQKENI. Trimming took 4 bases from V and 2 from J, leaving 8 bases between them. The CDR3 has 13 residues. CDR3: CASSRDGNYGYTF. Here the CDR3 DNA reads TGTGCCAGCTCACGAGACGGGAACTATGGCTACACCTTC.

This chain's CDR3 is CASSLGSGGGTDTQYF. CDR3 coding DNA: TGTGCCAGCAGCTTGGGAAGCGGGGGGGGCACAGATACGCAGTATTTT. The chain uses TRBV5-4 and TRBJ2-3; 10 bases map to TRBD2. CDR3 size: 16 residues. CDR1 SGHNT and CDR2 YYREEE come from the germline V gene (reference sequence). V shed 0 bases and J 1 base; nucleotides not matched to a gene: 2.

The J gene is TRBJ1-3, the V gene TRBV2, with 7 bases matching TRBD1. J was trimmed by 0 bases and V by 3 bases; bases with no gene match: 2. The CDR3 has 15 residues. Germline CDR1 and CDR2: SNHLY and FYNNEI. The CDR3 is CASSEGQTSGNTIYF. CDR3 coding DNA: TGTGCCAGCAGTGAGGGACAGACCTCTGGAAACACCATATATTTT. The full variable domain, with the rest looked up from reference TRBV2 and TRBJ1-3, is EPEVTQTPSHQVTQMGQEVILRCVPISNHLYFYWYRQILGQKVEFLVSFYNNEISEKSEIFDDQFSVERPDGSNFTLKIRSTKLEDSAMYFCASSEGQTSGNTIYFGEGSWLTVV.

This clone was seen a single time. Additional DNA sequences in this sample encode the identical CDR3. The rearrangement links TRBV18 to TRBJ1-3; D is unresolved. The CDR3 consists of 14 residues. Looked up from germline, CDR1 is KGHSH and CDR2 is LQKENI. V dropped 3 bases and J dropped 0 bases, with 6 bases sitting between them. The CDR3 nucleotides read TGTGCCAGCTCACCGGACCTCTCTGGAAACACCATATATTTT. This encodes CASSPDLSGNTIYF.

This clone was detected only once. The chain employs TRBV29-1 and TRBJ2-1; TRBD1 matches 7 bases. The CDR3 sequence is 12 residues long. V lost 4 bases and J lost 4; bases outside the gene matches: 1. Germline lookup yields CDR1 SQVTM and CDR2 ANQGSEA. CDR3 bases: TGCAGCGTTGGGGACAGTTACAATGAGCAGTTCTTC. Translated, it gives CSVGDSYNEQFF.

This chain joins TRBV5-1 and TRBJ2-3; no clear D. The V gene lost 4 bases and the J gene lost 2 bases, with 5 bases spanning the gap. This CDR3 has 12 amino acids. Germline CDR1 is SGHRS and CDR2 is YFSETQ. Here the CDR3 reads CASSTATDTQYF. For the CDR3, the DNA is TGCGCCAGCAGCACAGCCACAGATACGCAGTATTTT.

The chain combines TRBV9 with TRBJ2-7; D might be TRBD2 (7 bases). Germline lookup yields CDR1 SGDLS and CDR2 YYNGEE. Trimming pared 0 bases from V and 1 base from J, leaving 14 bases between. The CDR3 covers 16 residues. In nucleotides, the CDR3 is TGTGCCAGCAGCGTAGCTCCGGGGGGCTCATCCTACGAGCAGTACTTC. Its protein is CASSVAPGGSSYEQYF.

This clone was observed a handful of times. The V and J genes are TRBV28 and TRBJ1-2; the match to TRBD1 covers 10 bases. V dropped 7 bases and J dropped 6; count of bases not matched to a gene: 8. This CDR3 spans 14 amino acids. Germline values: CDR1 MDHEN, CDR2 SYDVKM. The CDR3 bases are TGTGCCAGCAATATTGGAGGACAGGGGGATGGCTACACCTTC. It is translated as CASNIGGQGDGYTF.

The J gene is TRBJ2-7, the V gene TRBV6-6; 9 bases match TRBD1. Germline V gene sequence: CDR1 MNHNY, CDR2 SVGAGI (reference sequence). J gave up 1 base and V 3 bases, and 4 bases lay outside the gene matches. The CDR3 sequence is 15 residues long. The CDR3 loop reads CASSYWGTGSYEQYF. The DNA for the CDR3 is TGTGCCAGCAGTTATTGGGGGACAGGGTCCTACGAGCAGTACTTC.

This clone occurred once. The chain links TRBV5-1 to TRBJ1-4; TRBD1 matches at 8 bases. This CDR3 is 16 amino acids long. Germline CDR1 SGHRS, CDR2 YFSETQ. With 4 bases clipped from V and 13 bases from J, the junction kept 18 bases outside the gene matches. The CDR3 DNA reads as TGCGCCAGCAGCGAGCCGGTGGGACAGGCCCGCGCGGGACTGTTTTTT. Translation: CASSEPVGQARAGLFF.